Below are 23 T cell receptor beta chains sequenced from a single sample in a study of blood T cell repertoires in COVID-19. Assay: immunoSEQ multiplex PCR; the TCRdb copy retains only in-frame clones and omits some. The sample lists around 340,000 clones; about 92% were seen once. Sequences were obtained from peripheral blood. These receptors all come from a woman between 55 and 75 years old with COVID-19, enrolled during active disease.

V and J are TRBV28 and TRBJ1-6; TRBD1 might be the D (5 bases). Germline-derived CDR1 and CDR2 are MDHEN and SYDVKM. The CDR3 loop spans 21 amino acids. The V end was cut by 5 bases, the J end by 7 bases, with 33 bases between. CDR3 bases: TGTGCCAGCAGTCCAGCGGGACTGCCCTTAATTCGGAGCACAACGAATTCACCCCTCCACTTT. Protein product: CASSPAGLPLIRSTTNSPLHF.

The chain couples TRBV6-1 to TRBJ1-2; D is perhaps TRBD1 (5 bases). Germline values: CDR1 MNHNS, CDR2 SASEGT. CDR3 length: 13 amino acids. Trimming stripped 2 bases from V and 7 bases from J, with 11 bases between. The CDR3 reads CASSEMWGGGYTF. CDR3 nucleotide sequence: TGTGCCAGCAGTGAAATGTGGGGGGGTGGCTACACCTTC.

This chain uses TRBV6-6 with TRBJ1-3; no clear D gene. V was trimmed by 0 bases and J by 0 bases, leaving 9 bases between them. CDR3 size: 16 residues. The germline V gene encodes CDR1 MNHNY and CDR2 SVGAGI (reference sequence). CDR3 DNA: TGTGCCAGCAGTTACTCGAGGGCAGACTCTGGAAACACCATATATTTT. This gives the protein CASSYSRADSGNTIYF.

V is TRBV7-8 and J is TRBJ2-3; weak D call: TRBD2 (7 bases). This CDR3 is 16 amino acids long. Germline V gene sequence: CDR1 SGHVS, CDR2 FQNEAQ. Between the trimmed V and J ends, which lost 3 bases and 2 bases, there was a span of 15 bases. DNA for the CDR3: TGTGCCAGCAGCTTCGGTGGGGGGGCCTTCACAGATACGCAGTATTTT. It specifies CASSFGGGAFTDTQYF. Looking up the rest from reference TRBV7-8 and TRBJ2-3 gives the full variable domain: GAGVSQSPRYKVAKRGQDVALRCDPISGHVSLFWYQQALGQGPEFLTYFQNEAQLDKSGLPSDRFFAERPEGSVSTLKIQRTQQEDSAVYLCASSFGGGAFTDTQYFGPGTRLTVL.

Written as DNA, the CDR3 is TGTGCCAGCCGAAGAGACAGGCCGGGAGGAGTGGTCCACTTT. Its translation is CASRRDRPGGVVHF. This chain links TRBV28 with TRBJ1-6; possible D gene TRBD1, 6 bases. In germline, CDR1 is MDHEN, CDR2 SYDVKM. CDR3 length: 14 residues. The V gene lost 8 bases and the J gene lost 17 bases, with 25 bases spanning the gap.

With regard to this clone: Possible read error: a much larger clone is one base away. This CDR3 is also generated by other DNA sequences in the sample. The V call is TRBV5-4, the J call TRBJ1-1; D remains unclear. The CDR3 runs 13 residues. V was clipped by 0 bases and J by 1 base, with 4 bases between them. CDR1 and CDR2 from the germline V gene are SGHNT and YYREEE (reference sequence). The CDR3 coding sequence is TGTGCCAGCAGCTTGGGGGCGAACACTGAAGCTTTCTTT. Its translation: CASSLGANTEAFF.

The CDR3 is CASSLIAGGSDTQYF. The CDR3 region has the DNA TGTGCCAGCAGCTTAATCGCTGGGGGCTCGGATACGCAGTATTTT. The V call is TRBV11-2, the J call TRBJ2-3; a weak D match, TRBD1 (6 bases). Germline loops: CDR1 SGHAT, CDR2 FQNNGV. The length of the CDR3 is 15 residues. Trimming pared 2 bases from V and 6 bases from J, leaving 15 bases between.

This sequence joins TRBV5-1 and TRBJ2-5; TRBD1 agrees at 10 bases. V lost 6 bases, J lost 2 bases, and 4 bases stayed unmatched. This CDR3 comprises 14 residues. The germline V gene encodes CDR1 SGHRS and CDR2 YFSETQ. The CDR3 DNA is TGCGCCAGCACGACGGACAGGGGGCAAGAGACCCAGTACTTC. Its protein product is CASTTDRGQETQYF.

The chain joins TRBV19 to TRBJ2-5; D is unclear. V was trimmed by 3 bases and J by 2 bases, leaving 7 bases between them. The germline V gene has CDR1 LNHDA and CDR2 SQIVND (reference sequence). This CDR3 comprises 13 residues. CDR3 sequence (DNA): TGTGCCAGTAGTATGGCGGCTCAAGAGACCCAGTACTTC. The encoded protein is CASSMAAQETQYF.

The V call is TRBV15, the J call TRBJ1-5; no firm D call. The CDR3 has 15 residues. The germline V gene has CDR1 LNHNV and CDR2 YYDKDF (reference sequence). Trimming took off 5 bases at V and 4 bases at J, with 15 bases between the two ends. In DNA form, the CDR3 reads TGTGCCACCAGCCCTGCGGCTTTTAGGAATCAGCCCCAGCATTTT. Translating it yields CATSPAAFRNQPQHF.

The chain has TRBV7-9 and TRBJ1-5, with 7 bases identical to TRBD1. The CDR3 consists of 14 residues. The V gene end was trimmed by 3 bases and the J gene end by 4 bases; junction bases not matched to a gene: 3. Germline V lookup: CDR1 SEHNR, CDR2 FQNEAQ (reference sequence). The CDR3 DNA follows: TGTGCCAGCAGCTTCGGGACAGATAATCAGCCCCAGCATTTT. Translating gives CASSFGTDNQPQHF.

The chain combines TRBV9 with TRBJ1-2, with D maybe TRBD1 (6 bases). This CDR3 has 16 residues. Looked up from germline, CDR1 is SGDLS and CDR2 is YYNGEE. The ends were cut back, 1 base at V and 3 bases at J, with 16 bases in the middle. CDR3 DNA sequence: TGTGCCAGCAGCGTACCCTCGGGGGGGCCGGACTATGGCTACACCTTC. Translated: CASSVPSGGPDYGYTF.

This chain connects TRBV18 to TRBJ1-2, with TRBD1 matching over 8 bases. Germline lookup yields CDR1 KGHSH and CDR2 LQKENI. This CDR3 comprises 13 residues. V gave up 4 bases and J gave up 6 bases; unmatched junction bases: 4. This CDR3 reads CASSLGQADGYTF. DNA of the CDR3: TGTGCCAGCTCACTGGGACAGGCGGATGGCTACACCTTC.

The chain has TRBV3-1 (or the pseudogene TRBV3-2) and TRBJ1-5; D is unresolved. From germline, CDR1 is LGHDT and CDR2 YNNKEL (reference sequence). The CDR3 spans 15 residues. Trimming stripped 0 bases from V and 7 bases from J, with 13 bases between. CDR3 residues: CASSQELTAGQPQHF. The CDR3 DNA reads as TGTGCCAGCAGCCAAGAGTTAACGGCCGGGCAGCCCCAGCATTTT.

This sequence joins TRBV12-5 and TRBJ2-1, with TRBD2 matching 11 bases. Per the germline V gene, CDR1 is LGHNT and CDR2 is FRNRAP. Trimming at V came to 6 bases and at J to 8 bases, leaving 12 bases not matched to a gene. This CDR3 contains 16 residues. The CDR3: CASGRGTSGIVDEQFF. CDR3 in DNA: TGTGCTAGTGGCCGGGGGACTAGCGGAATAGTCGATGAGCAGTTCTTC. Full variable domain (missing parts from reference TRBV12-5 and TRBJ2-1): DARVTQTPRHKVTEMGQEVTMRCQPILGHNTVFWYRQTMMQGLELLAYFRNRAPLDDSGMPKDRFSAEMPDATLATLKIQPSEPRDSAVYFCASGRGTSGIVDEQFFGPGTRLTVL.

CDR3 residues: CASSPGPAGNTEAFF. The CDR3 DNA reads as TGTGCCAGCAGCCCTGGCCCGGCGGGGAACACTGAAGCTTTCTTT. This chain joins TRBV11-3 and TRBJ1-1; D gene ambiguous. CDR3 length equals 15 residues. Germline-derived CDR1 and CDR2 are SGHNT and YENEEA. V was shortened by 5 bases and J by 1 base, with 14 bases between the two germline ends.

The CDR3 DNA reads as TGTGCCAGTAGTAATCCGACAGGGTGGGGCACCGGGGAGCTGTTTTTT. Its protein product is CASSNPTGWGTGELFF. The rearrangement joins TRBV19 to TRBJ2-2; 7 bases are shared with TRBD1. CDR1 is LNHDA and CDR2 is SQIVND in the germline V gene (reference sequence). The CDR3 spans 16 residues. The ends lost 4 bases at V and 4 bases at J; junction bases unmatched: 9. The variable domain in full, completed from reference TRBV19 and TRBJ2-2, reads DGGITQSPKYLFRKEGQNVTLSCEQNLNHDAMYWYRQDPGQGLRLIYYSQIVNDFQKGDIAEGYSVSREKKESFPLTVTSAQKNPTAFYLCASSNPTGWGTGELFFGEGSRLTVL.

This clone was seen only once. This chain joins TRBV20-1 and TRBJ1-4; D is possibly TRBD1 (5 bases). The CDR3 has 14 amino acids. V was trimmed by 3 bases and J by 5 bases, leaving 13 bases between them. Germline CDR1 and CDR2: DFQATT and SNEGSKA (reference sequence). The chain's CDR3 is CSASGAVQNEKLFF. The DNA for the CDR3 is TGCAGTGCTAGTGGGGCAGTGCAAAATGAAAAACTGTTTTTT.

This clone was counted a single time. The rearrangement uses TRBV6-1 and TRBJ2-3; D call uncertain. From germline, CDR1 is MNHNS and CDR2 SASEGT. CDR3 length: 13 residues. Trimming cost V 0 bases and J 6 bases, with 7 bases left between them. CDR3 sequence: CASSEALRDTQYF. The CDR3, as DNA: TGTGCCAGCAGTGAAGCGCTGCGGGATACGCAGTATTTT.

V and J are TRBV11-2 and TRBJ1-1, with D tentatively TRBD1 (5 bases). Germline V gene lookup returns CDR1 SGHAT and CDR2 FQNNGV. Trimming removed 4 bases from V and 1 base from J, with 16 bases in between. The CDR3 contains 16 residues. The CDR3 sequence is CASSSSSTEGNTEAFF. In DNA form, the CDR3 reads TGTGCCAGCAGCTCCTCCTCGACAGAAGGGAACACTGAAGCTTTCTTT.

The chain combines TRBV30 with TRBJ1-5; 7 nucleotides line up with TRBD1. The CDR3 sequence is 16 residues long. The J segment lost 2 bases and the V segment lost 4 bases, leaving 11 bases of the junction unmatched. The germline gives CDR1 GTSNPN, CDR2 SVGIG (reference sequence). CDR3 nucleotide sequence: TGTGCCTGGAAGGCAGGGACAGCCTTTGGCAATCAGCCCCAGCATTTT. Translated, it gives CAWKAGTAFGNQPQHF.

The rearrangement joins TRBV2 to TRBJ2-1; TRBD2 agrees at 12 bases. The CDR3 is 14 residues long. Germline V gene lookup returns CDR1 SNHLY and CDR2 FYNNEI. V dropped 6 bases and J dropped 6; count of bases not matched to a gene: 3. In DNA form, the CDR3 reads TGTGCCAGCAGCCCGGGACTAGCGGGCAATGAGCAGTTCTTC. Amino acids: CASSPGLAGNEQFF.

The chain combines TRBV28 with TRBJ1-1; TRBD1 aligns across 7 bases. Trimming cost V 4 bases and J 4 bases; bases outside gene matches: 15. Germline values: CDR1 MDHEN, CDR2 SYDVKM. The CDR3 is 17 residues long. CDR3 loop: CASSSGGSGREGTEAFF. The CDR3 DNA sequence: TGTGCCAGCAGTTCAGGGGGGTCAGGGAGAGAGGGCACTGAAGCTTTCTTT.